A selection of T cell receptor beta chains follows, all from one sample in a study of blood T cell repertoires in COVID-19. Using immunoSEQ multiplex PCR, the repertoire was profiled, and TCRdb retains in-frame clones only, with some absent. The sample comprises 250,000 to 350,000 clones, 84% of which are singletons, and 15% to 19% rests with the top ten. Sequenced sample: peripheral blood. Receptors originate from a person aged 70 to 85 with COVID-19, enrolled during active disease. Each CDR3 is given with its conserved first and last residue. D genes are given only for firm matches. Clone size is given for some rows only: seen once, a few or many times, or a class if the clone is expanded.

v_call: TRBV6-5; d_call: -; j_call: TRBJ1-3; clone_size: -; cdr3_nt: TGTGCCAGCAGTACCGTCGACAGAGCTGGAAACACCATATATTTT; cdr3_aa: CASSTVDRAGNTIYF
v_call: TRBV7-2; d_call: -; j_call: TRBJ1-5; clone_size: -; cdr3_nt: TGTGCCAGCAGTCAAATCTGGGGCCGGCCCCAGCATTTT; cdr3_aa: CASSQIWGRPQHF
v_call: TRBV4-2; d_call: -; j_call: TRBJ1-2; clone_size: -; cdr3_nt: TGTGCCAGCAGCCAAGATTTCGGTCAGGGGATCTATGGCTACACCTTC; cdr3_aa: CASSQDFGQGIYGYTF
v_call: TRBV27; d_call: TRBD1; j_call: TRBJ1-6; clone_size: once; cdr3_nt: TGTGCCAGCAGGACAGGGATGTATTCACCCCTCCACTTT; cdr3_aa: CASRTGMYSPLHF
v_call: TRBV2; d_call: TRBD1; j_call: TRBJ1-2; clone_size: -; cdr3_nt: TGTGCCAGCAGTGAATCTTTGACAGGGAGCGGCTACACCTTC; cdr3_aa: CASSESLTGSGYTF
v_call: TRBV6-2/TRBV6-3; d_call: -; j_call: TRBJ1-1; clone_size: -; cdr3_nt: TGTGCCAGCAGTTACCCAGAAGTAACCACTGAAGCTTTCTTT; cdr3_aa: CASSYPEVTTEAFF
v_call: TRBV30; d_call: TRBD2; j_call: TRBJ2-7; clone_size: once; cdr3_nt: TGTGCCTGGTCTGGACTAGCGGGATCCTACGAGCAGTACTTC; cdr3_aa: CAWSGLAGSYEQYF
v_call: TRBV21-1; d_call: -; j_call: TRBJ1-2; clone_size: few; cdr3_nt: TGTGCCAGCAGCCCCAAATCTTACCGGGACAGGGGTTCTAACTATGGCTACACCTTC; cdr3_aa: CASSPKSYRDRGSNYGYTF
v_call: TRBV27; d_call: -; j_call: TRBJ2-2; clone_size: -; cdr3_nt: TGTGCCAGCAGTTTCGGGGACACCGGGGAGCTGTTTTTT; cdr3_aa: CASSFGDTGELFF
v_call: TRBV5-1; d_call: -; j_call: TRBJ1-4; clone_size: once; cdr3_nt: TGCGCCAGCAGGTTTTCCAGCCGCAGGGATGAAAAACTGTTTTTT; cdr3_aa: CASRFSSRRDEKLFF
v_call: TRBV9; d_call: TRBD1; j_call: TRBJ2-3; clone_size: -; cdr3_nt: TGTGCCAGCAGCCCCCCGGGACAGGGAGGCACAGATACGCAGTATTTT; cdr3_aa: CASSPPGQGGTDTQYF
v_call: TRBV6-5; d_call: -; j_call: TRBJ2-4; clone_size: -; cdr3_nt: TGTGCCAGCAGTTCTCGCAGCGTAAACATTCAGTACTTC; cdr3_aa: CASSSRSVNIQYF
v_call: TRBV18; d_call: TRBD2; j_call: TRBJ2-7; clone_size: -; cdr3_nt: TGTGCCAGCTCATCGACTAGCATGCCCCTATACGAGCAGTACTTC; cdr3_aa: CASSSTSMPLYEQYF
v_call: TRBV19; d_call: -; j_call: TRBJ2-3; clone_size: -; cdr3_nt: TGTGCCAGTAAGCCTAGCGCAACAGATACGCAGTATTTT; cdr3_aa: CASKPSATDTQYF
v_call: TRBV5-1; d_call: TRBD1; j_call: TRBJ1-2; clone_size: -; cdr3_nt: TGCGCCAGCAGTCTCGGGACAGTTCGCTATGGCTACACCTTC; cdr3_aa: CASSLGTVRYGYTF